The 8 T cell receptor beta chains below were found in one sample sequenced in a study of post-analysis software for immune sequencing data. Study-level points and caveats: Five or six TRBV segments appeared more often in patients than in controls, and TRBV5-6, TRBV5-1 and TRBV20-1 were among these.

cDNA libraries for TCR beta contained unique molecular identifiers. TCRdb re-called the PCR reads with MiXCR, one entry per CDR3 protein. The data hold hundreds of thousands of distinct CDR3 sequences, with under 55% observed a single time. No antigen has been identified for these receptors. Sequenced sample: blood. Receptors originate from a girl under 18 with multiple sclerosis.

This clonotype was counted only a few times. V usage is TRBV20-1 and J usage is TRBJ1-2, with 9 bases aligning to TRBD1. V lost 6 bases and J lost 3; bases outside the gene matches: 8. The CDR3 totals 14 residues. CDR1 and CDR2 (germline): DFQATT, SNEGSKA (reference sequence). CDR3 in DNA: TGCAGTGCCCTGGGACAGGGATCGGACTATGGCTACACCTTC. This sequence encodes CSALGQGSDYGYTF.

V and J are TRBV20-1 and TRBJ2-7; 8 bases align to TRBD2. Germline-derived CDR1 and CDR2 are DFQATT and SNEGSKA (reference sequence). The CDR3 totals 13 residues. J gave up 0 bases and V 7 bases, and 5 bases lay outside the gene matches. The CDR3 sequence is CSVPLAGSYEQYF. DNA of the CDR3: TGCAGTGTTCCGCTAGCGGGCTCCTACGAGCAGTACTTC.

The rearrangement links TRBV7-3 to TRBJ2-7, with a weak D call TRBD1 (5 bases). Germline lookup yields CDR1 SGHTA and CDR2 FQGTGA. V was pared by 5 bases and J by 7 bases, with 12 bases between. This CDR3 has 12 amino acids. CDR3 amino acids: CASSQHRLEQYF. The CDR3 nucleotides read TGTGCCAGCAGCCAACACAGGTTAGAGCAGTACTTC.

This clonotype was counted between two and nine times. For the CDR3, the DNA is TGTGCCAGCAGCCAAGATTGGACTAGCGGGAGGGCTAAACAAGAGACCCAGTACTTC. This encodes CASSQDWTSGRAKQETQYF. V gene TRBV4-2 combines with J gene TRBJ2-5; 15 positions match TRBD2. V shed 0 bases, J shed 2 bases, and the junction held 7 bases outside the gene matches. CDR1 is LGHNA and CDR2 is YNFKEQ in the germline V gene. CDR3 length: 19 residues.

This clonotype was detected a few times. V gene TRBV20-1 combines with J gene TRBJ2-7; D uncertain. V lost 4 bases and J lost 3, with 16 bases in between. Germline-derived CDR1 and CDR2 are DFQATT and SNEGSKA (reference sequence). The CDR3 spans 14 residues. The CDR3 nucleotides read TGCAGTGCTACCAGACACCCGATGATCTACGAGCAGTACTTC. Protein product: CSATRHPMIYEQYF.

This clonotype was observed a handful of times. The chain has TRBV2 and TRBJ2-1; D ambiguous. The CDR3 sequence is 13 residues long. The germline V gene encodes CDR1 SNHLY and CDR2 FYNNEI. The germline V and J ends were trimmed by 7 bases and 0 bases, with 7 bases remaining between them. Written as DNA, the CDR3 is TGTGCCAGCATTACTGGCTCCTACAATGAGCAGTTCTTC. Translation gives CASITGSYNEQFF.

The chain uses TRBV29-1 and TRBJ2-7; the match to TRBD2 covers 9 bases. Per germline, CDR1 SQVTM and CDR2 ANQGSEA. The ends lost 4 bases at V and 4 bases at J; junction bases unmatched: 11. The CDR3 totals 15 residues. The CDR3 sequence: CSVVGLAGNVYEQYF. CDR3 sequence (DNA): TGCAGCGTTGTCGGGCTAGCGGGAAACGTTTACGAGCAGTACTTC.

The gene calls are TRBV5-1 and TRBJ1-6; the D is unclear. Trimming removed 5 bases at V and 7 bases at J, with 19 bases between. This CDR3 contains 16 residues. The germline CDR1 and CDR2 sequences are SGHRS and YFSETQ. The DNA of the CDR3 is TGCGCCAGCAGGGCCGAAGGCTTTTCCGGGAATTCACCCCTCCACTTT. The encoded protein is CASRAEGFSGNSPLHF.